A selection of T cell receptor beta chains follows, all from one sample in a study of spatial heterogeneity in lung cancer. Using its own MiXCR run on the 5' RACE reads, TCRdb lists one record per CDR3 protein. This sample yields some 29,000 distinct CDR3 sequences, of which around 8.4% are seen a single time; approximately 35% belongs to the top ten. The source was PBMCs, collected at surgery. Every receptor here comes from a female donor with early-stage non-small cell lung cancer. The CDR3 runs from the conserved cysteine through the conserved F or W. Fields, in order: D gene, clone size, J gene, V gene, CDR3 DNA, CDR3 protein. The D gene is left open where the match is weak. Some rows have no size entry. The others give once, few or many, or a class for an expanded clone.

- | few | TRBJ2-7 | TRBV6-2/TRBV6-3 | TGTGCCAGCAGTTACTCTAGGCCTCAGGGGCCCCTCTCCTACGAGCAGTACTTC | CASSYSRPQGPLSYEQYF
- | - | TRBJ1-5 | TRBV27 | TGTGCCAGCAGTCCGCGACCAGGGACCTATAGCAATCAGCCCCAGCATTTT | CASSPRPGTYSNQPQHF
TRBD2 | many | TRBJ2-4 | TRBV28 | TGTGCCAGCAGTTCCAGGGACTATTCTCTAGCCAAAAACATTCAGTACTTC | CASSSRDYSLAKNIQYF
- | many | TRBJ2-1 | TRBV28 | TGTGCCAGCAGTTCAGACGGAACCACCTACAATGAGCAGTTCTTC | CASSSDGTTYNEQFF
- | many | TRBJ2-7 | TRBV27 | TGTGCCAGCAGTCTACGCCCGACAAACTACTACGAGCAGTACTTC | CASSLRPTNYYEQYF
TRBD2 | - | TRBJ2-3 | TRBV5-1 | TGCGCCAGCAGCTTGGGGACCGGGACTAGTACGCAGTATTTT | CASSLGTGTSTQYF
- | many | TRBJ1-1 | TRBV29-1 | TGCAGCGTTAAAAGACAGGTCATGAACACTGAAGCTTTCTTT | CSVKRQVMNTEAFF
- | - | TRBJ2-3 | TRBV6-6 | TGTGCCAGCAGTTACTCTCCCGGCGGTCGAAGCACAGATACGCAGTATTTT | CASSYSPGGRSTDTQYF
- | many | TRBJ2-3 | TRBV7-9 | TGTGCCAGCAGCTCTCCAACGTGGGCAGATACGCAGTATTTT | CASSSPTWADTQYF
- | few | TRBJ2-1 | TRBV11-2 | TGTGCCAGCAGCTTCCGGCGCGGAGCAGCGTTGGAGCAGTTCTTC | CASSFRRGAALEQFF
- | many | TRBJ2-1 | TRBV11-2 | TGTGCCAGCAGCCAACTTTGGGGACTCCGATACAATGAGCAGTTCTTC | CASSQLWGLRYNEQFF
- | few | TRBJ1-1 | TRBV7-3 | TGTGCCAGCAGTCGGGGGGGAGTGAACACTGAAGCTTTCTTT | CASSRGGVNTEAFF
- | many | TRBJ1-1 | TRBV11-2 | TGTGCCAGCAGCTTACGATCACAGGGAGGGAACACTGAAGCTTTCTTT | CASSLRSQGGNTEAFF
- | many | TRBJ2-2 | TRBV6-1 | TGTGCCAGCACCTTGAACCACGGCAGCGGGGAGCTGTTTTTT | CASTLNHGSGELFF